This TCR beta chain was recovered during a study of T cell changes during pregnancy in multiple sclerosis. Clones were read by immunoSEQ multiplex PCR, and TCRdb kept only the in-frame ones, dropping some. This table has some 81,000 clones, 90% to 95% appearing once. Trimming at V came to 7 bases and at J to 0 bases, leaving 3 bases not matched to a gene. Germline V lookup: CDR1 SNHLY, CDR2 FYNNEI. The CDR3 contains 13 residues. The source is a female donor in good health, enrolled as a control in a pregnancy study. The chain employs TRBV2 and TRBJ2-7; 7 bases align to TRBD2. Sequenced here: peripheral blood, sampled after pregnancy. For the CDR3, the DNA is TGTGCCAGCAAGCCGGGGGGCTCCTACGAGCAGTACTTC. Translation: CASKPGGSYEQYF.